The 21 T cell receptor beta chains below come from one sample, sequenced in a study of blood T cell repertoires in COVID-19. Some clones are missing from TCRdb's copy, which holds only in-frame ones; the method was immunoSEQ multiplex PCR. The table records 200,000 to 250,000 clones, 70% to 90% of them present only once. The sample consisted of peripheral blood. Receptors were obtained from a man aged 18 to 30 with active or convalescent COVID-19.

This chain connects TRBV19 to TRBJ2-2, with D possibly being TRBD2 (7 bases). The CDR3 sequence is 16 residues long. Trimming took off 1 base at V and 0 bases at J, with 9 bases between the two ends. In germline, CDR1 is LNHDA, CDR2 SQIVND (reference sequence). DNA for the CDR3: TGTGCCAGTAGTATAGGAGGGGGGGCGAACACCGGGGAGCTGTTTTTT. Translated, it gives CASSIGGGANTGELFF.

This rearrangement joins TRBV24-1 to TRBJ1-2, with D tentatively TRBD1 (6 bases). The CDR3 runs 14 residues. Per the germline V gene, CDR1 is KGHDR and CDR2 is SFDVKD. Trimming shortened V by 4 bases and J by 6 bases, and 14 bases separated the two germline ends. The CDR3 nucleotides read TGTGCCACCAGTGACCCGGCCAGGGGCGATGGCTACACCTTC. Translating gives CATSDPARGDGYTF.

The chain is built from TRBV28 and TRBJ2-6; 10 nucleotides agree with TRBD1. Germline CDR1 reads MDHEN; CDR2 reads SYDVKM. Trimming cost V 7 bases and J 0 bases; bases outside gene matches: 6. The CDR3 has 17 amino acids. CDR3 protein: CASTKGQGSSGANVLTF. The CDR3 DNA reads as TGTGCCAGCACGAAGGGACAGGGGAGCTCTGGGGCCAACGTCCTGACTTTC.

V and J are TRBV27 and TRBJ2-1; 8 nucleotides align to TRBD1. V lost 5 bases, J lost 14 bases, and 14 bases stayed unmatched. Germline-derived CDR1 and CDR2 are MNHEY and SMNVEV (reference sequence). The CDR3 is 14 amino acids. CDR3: CASSRGQGTFEKFF. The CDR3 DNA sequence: TGTGCCAGCAGTAGAGGACAGGGAACTTTTGAAAAGTTCTTC.

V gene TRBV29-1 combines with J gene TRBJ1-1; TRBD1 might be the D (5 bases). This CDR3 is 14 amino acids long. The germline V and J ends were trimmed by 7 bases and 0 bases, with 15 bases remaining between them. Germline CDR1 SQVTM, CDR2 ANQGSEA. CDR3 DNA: TGCAGCGCCCAGCAGGGCGGGATGAACACTGAAGCTTTCTTT. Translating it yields CSAQQGGMNTEAFF.

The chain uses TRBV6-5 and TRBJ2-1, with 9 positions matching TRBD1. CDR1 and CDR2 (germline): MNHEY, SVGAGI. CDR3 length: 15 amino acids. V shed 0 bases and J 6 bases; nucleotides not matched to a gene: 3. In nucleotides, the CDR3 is TGTGCCAGCAGTTACTCGGAGGGACAGGGCAATGAGCAGTTCTTC. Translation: CASSYSEGQGNEQFF.

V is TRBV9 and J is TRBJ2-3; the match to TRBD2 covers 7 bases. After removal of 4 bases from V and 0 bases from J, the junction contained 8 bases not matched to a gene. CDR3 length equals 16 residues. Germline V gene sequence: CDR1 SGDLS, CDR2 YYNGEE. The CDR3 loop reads CASSPSGVPSTDTQYF. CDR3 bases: TGTGCCAGCAGCCCCAGCGGGGTACCTAGCACAGATACGCAGTATTTT.

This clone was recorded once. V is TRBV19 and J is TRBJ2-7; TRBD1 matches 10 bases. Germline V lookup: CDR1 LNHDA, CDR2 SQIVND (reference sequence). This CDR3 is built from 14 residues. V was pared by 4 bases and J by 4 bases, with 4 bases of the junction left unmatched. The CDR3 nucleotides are TGTGCCAGTAGTACCGGACAGGGGGTTTACGAGCAGTACTTC. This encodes CASSTGQGVYEQYF.

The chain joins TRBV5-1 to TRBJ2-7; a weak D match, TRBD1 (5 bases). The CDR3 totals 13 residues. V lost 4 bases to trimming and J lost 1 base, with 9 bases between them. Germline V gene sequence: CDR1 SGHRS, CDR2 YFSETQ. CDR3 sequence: CASSRRQSYEQYF. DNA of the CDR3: TGCGCCAGCAGCAGGCGACAGTCCTACGAGCAGTACTTC.

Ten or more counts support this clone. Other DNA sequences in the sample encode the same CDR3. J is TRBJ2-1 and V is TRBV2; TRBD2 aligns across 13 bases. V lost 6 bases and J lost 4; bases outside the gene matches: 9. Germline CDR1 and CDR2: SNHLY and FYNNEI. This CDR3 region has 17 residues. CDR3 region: CASSYSGLAGVYNEQFF. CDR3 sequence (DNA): TGTGCCAGCAGCTACTCCGGACTAGCGGGGGTGTACAATGAGCAGTTCTTC.

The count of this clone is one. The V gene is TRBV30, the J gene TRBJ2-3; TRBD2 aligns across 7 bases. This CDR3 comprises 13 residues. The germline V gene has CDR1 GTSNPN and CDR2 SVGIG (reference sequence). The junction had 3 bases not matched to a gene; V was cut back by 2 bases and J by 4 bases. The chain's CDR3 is CAWSWGGADTQYF. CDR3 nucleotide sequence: TGTGCCTGGAGTTGGGGGGGGGCAGATACGCAGTATTTT.

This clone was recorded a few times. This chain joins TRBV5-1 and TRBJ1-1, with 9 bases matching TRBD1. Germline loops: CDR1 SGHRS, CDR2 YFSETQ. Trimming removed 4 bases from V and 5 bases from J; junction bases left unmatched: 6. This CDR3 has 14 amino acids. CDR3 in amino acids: CASSPGDRETEAFF. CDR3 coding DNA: TGCGCCAGCAGCCCCGGGGACAGGGAGACTGAAGCTTTCTTT.

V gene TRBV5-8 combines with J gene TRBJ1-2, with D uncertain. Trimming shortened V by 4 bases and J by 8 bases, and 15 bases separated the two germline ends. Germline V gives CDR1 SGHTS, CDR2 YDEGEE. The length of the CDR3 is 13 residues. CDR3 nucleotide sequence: TGTGCCAGCAGCCCCTGGTCCCCCGGGGGCTACACCTTC. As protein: CASSPWSPGGYTF.

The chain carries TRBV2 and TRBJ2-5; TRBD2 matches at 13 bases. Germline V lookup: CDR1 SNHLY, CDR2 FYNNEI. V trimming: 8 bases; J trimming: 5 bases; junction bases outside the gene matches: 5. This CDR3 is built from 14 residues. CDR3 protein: CASLGTSGMETQYF. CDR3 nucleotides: TGTGCCAGCTTAGGGACTAGCGGGATGGAGACCCAGTACTTC.

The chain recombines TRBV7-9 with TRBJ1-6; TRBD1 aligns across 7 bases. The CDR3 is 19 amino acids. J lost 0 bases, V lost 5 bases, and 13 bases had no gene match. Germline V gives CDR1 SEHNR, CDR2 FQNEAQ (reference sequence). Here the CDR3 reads CASSPALQGVSSYNSPLHF. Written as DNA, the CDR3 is TGTGCCAGCAGCCCGGCACTTCAGGGGGTTAGCTCCTATAATTCACCCCTCCACTTT.

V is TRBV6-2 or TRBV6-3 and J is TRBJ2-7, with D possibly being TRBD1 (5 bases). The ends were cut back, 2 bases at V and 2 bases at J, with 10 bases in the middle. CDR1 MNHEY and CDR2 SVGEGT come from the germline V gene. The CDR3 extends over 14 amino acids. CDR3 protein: CASSYEAGTYEQYF. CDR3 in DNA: TGTGCCAGCAGTTACGAGGCAGGGACCTACGAGCAGTACTTC.

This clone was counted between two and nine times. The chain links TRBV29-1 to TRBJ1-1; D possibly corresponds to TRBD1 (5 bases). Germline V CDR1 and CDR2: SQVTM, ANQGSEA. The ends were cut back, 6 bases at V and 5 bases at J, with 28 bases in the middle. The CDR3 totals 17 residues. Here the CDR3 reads CSVTPLPGFGVETEAFF. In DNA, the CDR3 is TGCAGCGTGACCCCCCTCCCAGGGTTTGGGGTTGAGACTGAAGCTTTCTTT.

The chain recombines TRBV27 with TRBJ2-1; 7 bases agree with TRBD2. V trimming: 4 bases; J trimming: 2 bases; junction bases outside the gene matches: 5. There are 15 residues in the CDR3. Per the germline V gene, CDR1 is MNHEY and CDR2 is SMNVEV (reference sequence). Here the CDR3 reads CASSSERGPYNEQFF. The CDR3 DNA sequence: TGTGCCAGCAGTTCCGAGCGGGGCCCCTACAATGAGCAGTTCTTC.

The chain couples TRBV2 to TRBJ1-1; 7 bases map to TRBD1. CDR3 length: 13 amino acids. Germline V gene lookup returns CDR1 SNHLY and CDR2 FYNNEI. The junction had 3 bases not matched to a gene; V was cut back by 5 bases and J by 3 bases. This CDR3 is CASSPTGYTEAFF. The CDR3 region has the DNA TGTGCCAGCAGTCCGACAGGGTACACTGAAGCTTTCTTT. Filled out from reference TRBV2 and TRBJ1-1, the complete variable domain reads EPEVTQTPSHQVTQMGQEVILRCVPISNHLYFYWYRQILGQKVEFLVSFYNNEISEKSEIFDDQFSVERPDGSNFTLKIRSTKLEDSAMYFCASSPTGYTEAFFGQGTRLTVV.

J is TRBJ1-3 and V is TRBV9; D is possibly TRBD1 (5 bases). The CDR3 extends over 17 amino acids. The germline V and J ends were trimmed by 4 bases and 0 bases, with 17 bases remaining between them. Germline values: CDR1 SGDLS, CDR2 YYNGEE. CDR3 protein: CASSPLGGGSSGNTIYF. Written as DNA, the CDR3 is TGTGCCAGCAGCCCTCTAGGCGGGGGGTCCTCTGGAAACACCATATATTTT.

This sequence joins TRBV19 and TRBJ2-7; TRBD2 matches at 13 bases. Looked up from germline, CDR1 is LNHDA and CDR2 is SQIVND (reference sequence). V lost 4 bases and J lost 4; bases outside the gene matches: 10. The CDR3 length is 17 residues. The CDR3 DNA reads TGTGCCAGTAGTACCACGACTAGCGGGAGGCGCATTTACGAGCAGTACTTC. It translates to CASSTTTSGRRIYEQYF.